A selection of T cell receptor beta chains follows, all from one sample in a study of T cells in Graves' hyperthyroidism and ophthalmopathy. Using its own MiXCR run on the multiplex PCR reads, TCRdb lists one record per CDR3 protein. The profile covers around 480,000 distinct CDR3 sequences, with 13% to 15% appearing a single time and around 17% taken by the ten largest. The sequenced sample consisted of blood. These receptors were taken from a young woman with Graves' hyperthyroidism. Each CDR3 is given with its conserved first and last residue. Fields, in order: V gene, J gene, CDR3 length, CDR3 protein.

V gene: TRBV20-1
J gene: TRBJ2-1
CDR3 length: 14
CDR3 protein: CSAPLAGGSGEQFF

V gene: TRBV6-9
J gene: TRBJ1-1
CDR3 length: 16
CDR3 protein: CASSYSATGRNTEAFF

V gene: TRBV7-2
J gene: TRBJ2-3
CDR3 length: 14
CDR3 protein: CASSFGIGSDTQYF

V gene: TRBV7-6
J gene: TRBJ1-1
CDR3 length: 14
CDR3 protein: CASSPAGPDTEAFF

V gene: TRBV9
J gene: TRBJ2-3
CDR3 length: 16
CDR3 protein: CASSVAGLANTDTQYF

V gene: TRBV11-2
J gene: TRBJ2-4
CDR3 length: 16
CDR3 protein: CASSLVEGAAKNIQYF

V gene: TRBV18
J gene: TRBJ1-5
CDR3 length: 15
CDR3 protein: CASSPGRDRYQPQHF

V gene: TRBV9
J gene: TRBJ2-1
CDR3 length: 15
CDR3 protein: CASSPEVGFYNEQFF

V gene: TRBV30
J gene: TRBJ1-6
CDR3 length: 16
CDR3 protein: CAWSARVLSGDSPLHF

V gene: TRBV3-1
J gene: TRBJ1-5
CDR3 length: 15
CDR3 protein: CASSQDGGSNQPQHF

V gene: TRBV20-1
J gene: TRBJ1-5
CDR3 length: 16
CDR3 protein: CSAPVKTGRPGSPQHF

V gene: TRBV6-1
J gene: TRBJ2-2
CDR3 length: 14
CDR3 protein: CASSRQGYTGELFF

V gene: TRBV15
J gene: TRBJ2-1
CDR3 length: 17
CDR3 protein: CATSGYSGDRRNNEQFF

V gene: TRBV30
J gene: TRBJ1-1
CDR3 length: 17
CDR3 protein: CAWSGGQRGDVNTEAFF

V gene: TRBV28
J gene: TRBJ1-5
CDR3 length: 13
CDR3 protein: CASTMEEDQPQHF

V gene: TRBV6-2/TRBV6-3
J gene: TRBJ2-1
CDR3 length: 14
CDR3 protein: CASSYSPSDNEQFF

V gene: TRBV9
J gene: TRBJ1-1
CDR3 length: 12
CDR3 protein: CASSVTEEKAFF

V gene: TRBV24-1
J gene: TRBJ1-6
CDR3 length: 15
CDR3 protein: CATSDSWGNNSPLHF

V gene: TRBV24-1
J gene: TRBJ1-1
CDR3 length: 15
CDR3 protein: CATSDPTNTGGGSFF

V gene: TRBV19
J gene: TRBJ1-5
CDR3 length: 13
CDR3 protein: CASSMDQRQPQHF

V gene: TRBV12-3/TRBV12-4
J gene: TRBJ1-6
CDR3 length: 16
CDR3 protein: CASSLGGPSYNSPLHF

V gene: TRBV10-3
J gene: TRBJ2-1
CDR3 length: 12
CDR3 protein: CAISPTRDPPFF

V gene: TRBV7-3
J gene: TRBJ1-1
CDR3 length: 14
CDR3 protein: CASSWGQQNTETFF

V gene: TRBV7-2
J gene: TRBJ2-3
CDR3 length: 14
CDR3 protein: CASSETGGTDTQYF

V gene: TRBV5-1
J gene: TRBJ2-1
CDR3 length: 15
CDR3 protein: CASSFRDTSYNEQFF

V gene: TRBV18
J gene: TRBJ1-2
CDR3 length: 14
CDR3 protein: CASSPQDSDYGYTF

V gene: TRBV10-3
J gene: TRBJ2-1
CDR3 length: 15
CDR3 protein: CAIGPLWTRVNEQFF

V gene: TRBV7-9
J gene: TRBJ1-6
CDR3 length: 17
CDR3 protein: CASSLTWTGAYHSPLHF

V gene: TRBV7-6
J gene: TRBJ2-7
CDR3 length: 15
CDR3 protein: CASSLYGRGEYEQYF

V gene: TRBV6-1
J gene: TRBJ2-2
CDR3 length: 15
CDR3 protein: CASSYSQASPGELFF

V gene: TRBV7-6
J gene: TRBJ2-5
CDR3 length: 13
CDR3 protein: CASSLAIKETQYF

V gene: TRBV7-8
J gene: TRBJ2-1
CDR3 length: 15
CDR3 protein: CASTLILAGVNEQFF

V gene: TRBV7-3
J gene: TRBJ2-2
CDR3 length: 20
CDR3 protein: CASSRSGTGGLVVDTGELFF

V gene: TRBV5-1
J gene: TRBJ2-2
CDR3 length: 14
CDR3 protein: CASSFSSWAMELFF

V gene: TRBV25-1
J gene: TRBJ2-2
CDR3 length: 17
CDR3 protein: CASSESRRDLITGELFF

V gene: TRBV30
J gene: TRBJ1-2
CDR3 length: 12
CDR3 protein: CAWSANRGGYTF

V gene: TRBV4-1
J gene: TRBJ2-7
CDR3 length: 15
CDR3 protein: CASSQRGLAGGEQYF

V gene: TRBV18
J gene: TRBJ2-1
CDR3 length: 13
CDR3 protein: CASSPYVLDEQFF

V gene: TRBV27
J gene: TRBJ2-5
CDR3 length: 12
CDR3 protein: CASSPLRGTQYF

V gene: TRBV5-1
J gene: TRBJ1-4
CDR3 length: 17
CDR3 protein: CASSLDLDRGMSEKLFF

V gene: TRBV15
J gene: TRBJ1-2
CDR3 length: 14
CDR3 protein: CATSRDGAGLGYTF

V gene: TRBV20-1
J gene: TRBJ1-1
CDR3 length: 13
CDR3 protein: CSASNRLNTEAFF

V gene: TRBV5-1
J gene: TRBJ2-2
CDR3 length: 19
CDR3 protein: CASSLSLTEGAPNTGELFF

V gene: TRBV6-2/TRBV6-3
J gene: TRBJ1-5
CDR3 length: 22
CDR3 protein: CASTPLKSGTLMKTLPNQPQHF

V gene: TRBV7-8
J gene: TRBJ1-4
CDR3 length: 15
CDR3 protein: CASSSLFSTNEKLFF

V gene: TRBV12-3/TRBV12-4
J gene: TRBJ1-1
CDR3 length: 14
CDR3 protein: CASSPGGSNPEAFF

V gene: TRBV5-4
J gene: TRBJ2-7
CDR3 length: 15
CDR3 protein: CASSTSVYDSYEQYF

V gene: TRBV12-3/TRBV12-4
J gene: TRBJ2-2
CDR3 length: 18
CDR3 protein: CASSIGTSGRSDTGELFF

V gene: TRBV19
J gene: TRBJ2-5
CDR3 length: 15
CDR3 protein: CASSAQGAIQETQYF

V gene: TRBV4-1
J gene: TRBJ1-5
CDR3 length: 15
CDR3 protein: CASSQDPGTGQPQHF

V gene: TRBV11-3
J gene: TRBJ2-1
CDR3 length: 16
CDR3 protein: CASSPRGLAPYNEQFF

V gene: TRBV2
J gene: TRBJ2-7
CDR3 length: 12
CDR3 protein: CAITGQGYEQYF

V gene: TRBV29-1
J gene: TRBJ2-1
CDR3 length: 14
CDR3 protein: CSVEGTSEDNEQFF

V gene: TRBV3-1
J gene: TRBJ2-1
CDR3 length: 17
CDR3 protein: CASSHQGGRMSYNEQFF